What follows are 7 T cell receptor beta chains derived from one specimen sequenced in a study of blood T cell repertoires in COVID-19. The protocol was immunoSEQ multiplex PCR, while the TCRdb copy is restricted to in-frame clones and leaves out a portion. Counted here are tens of thousands of clones, around 76% occurring once; the ten biggest clones make up 16%. Sequencing was done on a sample of peripheral blood. Receptors were obtained from a man between 70 and 80 years old with active or convalescent COVID-19.

There are a few counts of this clone. The J gene is TRBJ1-6, the V gene TRBV19; 7 bases match TRBD1. This CDR3 is built from 15 residues. Germline CDR1 and CDR2: LNHDA and SQIVND (reference sequence). With 7 bases clipped from V and 5 bases from J, the junction kept 8 bases outside the gene matches. The CDR3 sequence: CASTHTGQDNSPLHF. Written as DNA, the CDR3 is TGTGCCAGTACCCATACTGGACAGGATAATTCACCCCTCCACTTT. The full variable domain, its missing parts supplied by reference TRBV19 and TRBJ1-6, is DGGITQSPKYLFRKEGQNVTLSCEQNLNHDAMYWYRQDPGQGLRLIYYSQIVNDFQKGDIAEGYSVSREKKESFPLTVTSAQKNPTAFYLCASTHTGQDNSPLHFGNGTRLTVT.

The chain is built from TRBV19 and TRBJ2-7; 9 bases are a match to TRBD1. The CDR3 covers 13 residues. Germline CDR1 and CDR2: LNHDA and SQIVND (reference sequence). Trimming at V came to 10 bases and at J to 2 bases, leaving 6 bases not matched to a gene. As DNA, the CDR3 is TGTGCCACTAAGGGACAGGGCACCTACGAGCAGTACTTC. Translated: CATKGQGTYEQYF.

This clone was observed a few times. The rearrangement links TRBV5-6 to TRBJ1-4, with 7 bases lining up with TRBD1. The CDR3 totals 16 residues. Looked up from germline, CDR1 is SGHDT and CDR2 is YYEEEE. With 4 bases clipped from V and 7 bases from J, the junction kept 13 bases outside the gene matches. Here the CDR3 reads CASSLNNRGQGEKLFF. The DNA for the CDR3 is TGTGCCAGCAGCCTCAATAACAGGGGCCAGGGTGAAAAACTGTTTTTT.

This chain joins TRBV30 and TRBJ1-6, with D possibly being TRBD1 (6 bases). The CDR3 is made up of 14 amino acids. Deletions cut 4 bases from V and 10 bases from J, with 17 bases between. The germline gives CDR1 GTSNPN, CDR2 SVGIG (reference sequence). DNA of the CDR3: TGTGCCTGGAATCACAGGGTGGGGGACTCACCCCTCCACTTT. Residues: CAWNHRVGDSPLHF.

J is TRBJ2-3 and V is TRBV5-1; tentatively, D is TRBD2 (5 bases). CDR3 length equals 15 residues. Trimming took off 0 bases at V and 2 bases at J, with 10 bases between the two ends. Germline V gene sequence: CDR1 SGHRS, CDR2 YFSETQ. CDR3 sequence: CASSLEAGLTDTQYF. For the CDR3, the DNA is TGCGCCAGCAGCTTGGAGGCGGGTCTCACAGATACGCAGTATTTT.

The V call is TRBV6-4, the J call TRBJ1-2, with D uncertain. This CDR3 is built from 13 residues. Per germline, CDR1 MRHNA and CDR2 SNTAGT. The V end lost 4 bases, the J end lost 5 bases, and 11 bases lay between the germline ends. The CDR3 loop is CASSASGRYGYTF. In DNA, the CDR3 is TGTGCCAGCAGTGCGTCCGGGAGGTATGGCTACACCTTC.

This chain links TRBV9 with TRBJ2-5; D remains unclear. The CDR3 is 17 residues long. Trimming took off 0 bases at V and 1 base at J, with 16 bases between the two ends. The germline V gene encodes CDR1 SGDLS and CDR2 YYNGEE. CDR3 in amino acids: CASSVGRYFSAQETQYF. Written as DNA, the CDR3 is TGTGCCAGCAGCGTAGGGCGGTACTTCTCGGCCCAAGAGACCCAGTACTTC.